A single sample is the source of the 32 T cell receptor delta chains below, sequenced in a study of gamma-delta chains in newborns, infants, children. TCRdb re-called the reads through CATT. The table shows 1,500 to 2,000 delta-chain clones, with approximately 42% occurring only once. Sequenced material: blood. These receptors all stem from a child who had a fever.

The chain recombines TRDV2 with TRDJ3, with 13 bases identical to TRDD3. This CDR3 spans 20 amino acids. V was clipped by 3 bases and J by 5 bases; unmatched bases: 12. The germline CDR1 and CDR2 sequences are GEAIGNYY and EKD. CDR3 residues: CACDPILGDTRGRDTRQMFF. In DNA form, the CDR3 reads TGTGCCTGTGACCCAATACTGGGGGATACGCGCGGACGGGACACCCGACAGATGTTTTTC.

Points on this clone: The sample carries other DNA sequences with the same CDR3. The chain uses TRDV1 and TRDJ1, with D maybe TRDD2 (6 bases). CDR1 TSWWSYY and CDR2 QGS come from the germline V gene. Deletions cut 5 bases from V and 0 bases from J, with 16 bases between. This CDR3 comprises 16 residues. In nucleotides, the CDR3 is TGTGCTCTTGGGTCGCCCTTCCCGGGGGACACCGATAAACTCATCTTT. It yields the protein CALGSPFPGDTDKLIF.

Of note for this clone: One end of the junction varies from germline; a read error may be responsible. This CDR3 is also generated by other DNA sequences in the sample. The chain joins TRDV2 to TRDJ1, with TRDD3 identical over 9 bases. There are 13 residues in the CDR3. Per the germline V gene, CDR1 is GEAIGNYY and CDR2 is EKD. CDR3 sequence (DNA): TGTGCTTGTGACGGACTGGGGGAGACAGTACTCATCTTT. Amino acids: CACDGLGETVLIF.

Comment on this clone: This same CDR3 is encoded by further DNA sequences in the sample. The CDR3 DNA is TGTGCCTGTGACACCGTCGGTGGGGGATACCGCCGGAGGTTCACCGATAAACTCATCTTT. Protein product: CACDTVGGGYRRRFTDKLIF. This chain links TRDV2 with TRDJ1; 10 bases map to TRDD3. Germline V CDR1 and CDR2: GEAIGNYY, EKD. The CDR3 has 20 amino acids. J was trimmed by 1 base and V by 0 bases; bases with no gene match: 16.

With regard to this clone: A far bigger clonotype differs at one base, so this is likely a read error. In DNA form, the CDR3 reads TGTGCCTGTGACTCCATCGTTTTGGGGTCCCAGGGCTCCTGGGACGCCCGACAGATGTTTTTC. It is translated as CACDSIVLGSQGSWDARQMFF. The chain couples TRDV2 to TRDJ3; a possible D gene is TRDD3 (5 bases). CDR3 size: 21 residues. Germline CDR1 and CDR2: GEAIGNYY and EKD.

This sequence joins TRDV2 and TRDJ1; 11 nucleotides agree with TRDD3. The CDR3 runs 15 residues. With V trimmed by 0 bases and J by 4 bases, 3 bases remained unmatched. The germline V gene has CDR1 GEAIGNYY and CDR2 EKD. The CDR3 region is CACDTVGDTGDKLIF. Written as DNA, the CDR3 is TGTGCCTGTGACACCGTGGGGGATACGGGCGATAAACTCATCTTT.

Comments on this clone: Given a far larger clone just one base away, this is likely a sequencing read error. The chain carries TRDV2 and TRDJ3, with D maybe TRDD3 (5 bases). Germline values: CDR1 GEAIGNYY, CDR2 EKD. The CDR3 is 21 amino acids. CDR3 region: CACDSIVLGSQGSWDIRQMFF. The CDR3 DNA reads as TGTGCCTGTGACTCCATCGTTTTGGGGTCCCAGGGCTCCTGGGACATCCGACAGATGTTTTTC.

A single count supports this clone. The chain links TRDV1 to TRDJ1; D may be TRDD3 (6 bases). This CDR3 comprises 23 residues. V lost 0 bases to trimming and J lost 0 bases, with 32 bases between them. Germline loops: CDR1 TSWWSYY, CDR2 QGS. CDR3 sequence: CALGELPPDGAPPLGVYTDKLIF. Here the CDR3 DNA reads TGTGCTCTTGGGGAACTCCCTCCCGATGGGGCTCCCCCATTGGGGGTGTACACCGATAAACTCATCTTT.

This clone counts as large (0.1 to 1%). This chain connects TRDV2 to TRDJ1, with 13 bases aligning to TRDD3. The CDR3 runs 18 residues. Germline V gene sequence: CDR1 GEAIGNYY, CDR2 EKD. The V gene end was trimmed by 5 bases and the J gene end by 3 bases; junction bases not matched to a gene: 14. The DNA of the CDR3 is TGTGCCTGTGCCGGGACTGGGGGATACGCGGGTCAAGCCGATAAACTCATCTTT. Amino acid sequence: CACAGTGGYAGQADKLIF.

The chain links TRDV2 to TRDJ1; the match to TRDD3 covers 7 bases. J was trimmed by 4 bases and V by 0 bases; bases with no gene match: 19. Germline V CDR1 and CDR2: GEAIGNYY, EKD. The CDR3 spans 19 residues. CDR3 loop: CACDTVSSNTAGGRDKLIF. CDR3 nucleotides: TGTGCCTGTGACACCGTGTCGAGTAATACTGCTGGGGGGCGCGATAAACTCATCTTT.

A word on this clone: This sequence may be a read error, since a much larger clone differs from it by one base. Other DNA sequences from this sample encode an identical CDR3 as well. This rearrangement joins TRDV2 to TRDJ1; the match to TRDD3 covers 10 bases. The CDR3 is made up of 23 amino acids. CDR1 GEAIGNYY and CDR2 EKD come from the germline V gene. J gave up 0 bases and V 0 bases, and 24 bases lay outside the gene matches. The chain's CDR3 is CACDTVTLPGVEGDTQHTDKLIF. The CDR3 DNA is TGTGCCTGTGACACCGTAACCCTACCGGGGGTCGAGGGGGATACGCAACACACCGATAAACTCATCTTT.

The table lists this clone with a few counts. Compared with germline, one end of the junction differs, possibly owing to a read error. This rearrangement joins TRDV2 to TRDJ3; the match to TRDD3 covers 12 bases. The germline CDR1 and CDR2 sequences are GEAIGNYY and EKD. CDR3 size: 18 residues. Here the CDR3 reads CACDTVLGDTWGTRQMFF. Written as DNA, the CDR3 is TGTGCCTGTGACACCGTACTGGGGGATACCTGGGGCACCCGACAGATGTTTTTC.

This rearrangement joins TRDV2 to TRDJ1; tentative D call: TRDD3 (6 bases). Trimming stripped 3 bases from V and 0 bases from J, with 13 bases between. Germline V gene sequence: CDR1 GEAIGNYY, CDR2 EKD. The CDR3 sequence is 15 residues long. The DNA for the CDR3 is TGTGCCTGTGACCCCCTGGGGCTCAACACCGATAAACTCATCTTT. It is translated as CACDPLGLNTDKLIF.

In its sample, this clone was seen a few times. The chain carries TRDV2 and TRDJ3; 9 bases fit TRDD3. The CDR3 consists of 22 residues. Germline V gene sequence: CDR1 GEAIGNYY, CDR2 EKD. V gave up 0 bases and J gave up 2 bases; unmatched junction bases: 16. This CDR3 reads CACDTGPNELGDRTWDTRQMFF. In nucleotides, the CDR3 is TGTGCCTGTGACACCGGTCCAAATGAACTGGGGGACCGTACCTGGGACACCCGACAGATGTTTTTC.

A word on this clone: A read error may be the cause here, since a much bigger clone is one base away. V usage is TRDV2 and J usage is TRDJ1; D uncertain. CDR1 is GEAIGNYY, CDR2 EKD, per germline. The CDR3 is 16 amino acids. CDR3 protein: CACNTIIPRAGDKLIF. As DNA, the CDR3 is TGTGCCTGTAACACCATAATACCTCGGGCGGGGGATAAACTCATCTTT.

About this clone: Other DNA sequences of this sample code for an identical CDR3. The CDR3 coding sequence is TGTGCCTGTGACACTCTCTTACTCTCGGCCGATAAACTCATCTTT. Encoded protein: CACDTLLLSADKLIF. The V call is TRDV2, the J call TRDJ1; D gene unclear. CDR3 length equals 15 residues. Germline CDR1 is GEAIGNYY and CDR2 is EKD. The V gene lost 1 base and the J gene lost 3 bases, with 14 bases spanning the gap.

This clone is termed large. The V call is TRDV2, the J call TRDJ1; 13 positions match TRDD3. This CDR3 region has 20 residues. V shed 0 bases, J shed 0 bases, and the junction held 12 bases outside the gene matches. Looked up from germline, CDR1 is GEAIGNYY and CDR2 is EKD. The CDR3 protein is CACDTLLGDTRTSYTDKLIF. CDR3 DNA sequence: TGTGCCTGTGACACCCTACTGGGGGATACGCGTACTTCGTACACCGATAAACTCATCTTT.

This clone is a singleton in its sample. Mismatch with germline at one junction end may stem from a read error. Other DNA sequences in this sample translate to the same CDR3. V and J are TRDV2 and TRDJ1; 11 bases map to TRDD3. CDR1 is GEAIGNYY and CDR2 is EKD in the germline V gene. This CDR3 region has 17 residues. The CDR3 DNA reads as TGCGCCTGTGACACCATTGGGGGATACGACCGGACCGATAAACTCATCTTT. Translation gives CACDTIGGYDRTDKLIF.

Note on this clone: A much larger clone lies one base from this, so it may be a read error. This chain links TRDV3 with TRDJ1; D may be TRDD2 (6 bases). This CDR3 region has 15 residues. Germline values: CDR1 TVYSNPD, CDR2 GDNSRS (reference sequence). This CDR3 reads CAYSTSPSLADNLIF. CDR3 sequence (DNA): TGTGCCTACTCGACTTCCCCTTCCCTAGCCGATAACCTCATCTTT.

The V and J genes are TRDV2 and TRDJ1, with TRDD3 matching 11 bases. The germline V gene encodes CDR1 GEAIGNYY and CDR2 EKD. CDR3 length equals 19 residues. The V segment lost 4 bases and the J segment 0 bases; nucleotides outside the gene matches: 15. CDR3 loop: CACDPIPILGDKDTDKLIF. CDR3 in DNA: TGTGCCTGTGATCCCATACCCATACTGGGGGATAAGGACACCGATAAACTCATCTTT.

Of note for this clone: Given a much more abundant clone one base away, this may be a read error. Other DNA sequences in the sample encode the same CDR3. This rearrangement joins TRDV2 to TRDJ1; 10 bases are a match to TRDD3. CDR1 GEAIGNYY and CDR2 EKD come from the germline V gene. The CDR3 runs to 16 residues. The CDR3 loop reads CACDTVGRGIRGKLIF. The CDR3 bases are TGCGCCTGTGACACCGTAGGGAGGGGGATACGCGGTAAACTCATCTTT.

The V call is TRDV2, the J call TRDJ1; weak D call: TRDD3 (5 bases). CDR1 and CDR2 from the germline V gene are GEAIGNYY and EKD. The CDR3 is 19 amino acids. The germline V and J ends were trimmed by 1 base and 0 bases, with 23 bases remaining between them. The CDR3 protein is CACDTLGTPPPRNTDKLIF. DNA for the CDR3: TGTGCCTGTGACACTTTGGGGACCCCCCCGCCAAGAAACACCGATAAACTCATCTTT.

Details on this clone: The likely explanation is a read error, given a far larger clone one base away. Other DNA sequences within the sample encode an identical CDR3. V gene TRDV2 combines with J gene TRDJ3, with a possible D match to TRDD3 (5 bases). Trimming left V 3 bases short and J 0 bases short, with 23 bases between. CDR3 size: 21 residues. Per the germline V gene, CDR1 is GEAIGNYY and CDR2 is EKD. CDR3 region: CACDSIVLGSQGSWDTRQMFF. CDR3 sequence (DNA): TGTGCCTGTGACTCCATCGTCTTGGGGTCCCAGGGCTCCTGGGACACCCGACAGATGTTTTTC.

This clone was detected a few times. Other DNA sequences in the sample encode the same CDR3. V and J are TRDV2 and TRDJ1, with D tentatively TRDD3 (6 bases). Germline CDR1 reads GEAIGNYY; CDR2 reads EKD. The CDR3 is 17 residues long. V lost 0 bases and J lost 5, with 21 bases in between. CDR3 sequence: CACDTVAGDTGPDKLIF. The DNA for the CDR3 is TGTGCCTGTGACACCGTGGCTGGGGACACGGGGCCTGATAAACTCATCTTT.

Of note for this clone: A much larger clone lies one base from this, so it may be a read error. Other DNA sequences in the sample encode the same CDR3. The gene calls are TRDV2 and TRDJ1; TRDD3 aligns across 13 bases. Germline V lookup: CDR1 GEAIGNYY, CDR2 EKD. CDR3 length: 16 residues. In DNA, the CDR3 is TGCGCCTGTGACTCACTGGGGGATACGCCGACCGATAAACTCATCTTT. This encodes CACDSLGDTPTDKLIF.

Worth noting for this clone: Germline and junction disagree at one end, which may indicate a read error. The rearrangement links TRDV1 to TRDJ1; 12 bases line up with TRDD3. The CDR3 totals 21 residues. Germline CDR1 TSWWSYY, CDR2 QGS. The CDR3 region is CALGDPGLLPLTGGYTDKRIF. CDR3 in DNA: TGTGCTCTTGGGGACCCCGGACTACTCCCCCTTACTGGGGGATACACCGATAAACGCATCTTT.

The genes are TRDV2 and TRDJ1; TRDD3 agrees at 11 bases. V shed 4 bases and J 2 bases; nucleotides not matched to a gene: 8. The CDR3 is made up of 16 amino acids. The germline V gene encodes CDR1 GEAIGNYY and CDR2 EKD. In nucleotides, the CDR3 is TGTGCCTGTGATGCTCTTGGGGGATACGCAACCGATAAACTCATCTTT. It encodes CACDALGGYATDKLIF.

There are a few counts of this clone. The rearrangement uses TRDV1 and TRDJ1; 7 bases fit TRDD3. Germline values: CDR1 TSWWSYY, CDR2 QGS. The CDR3 has 17 residues. The trim removed 2 bases at V and 4 bases at J, leaving 13 bases unmatched. The CDR3 here is CALGERVPWGSLDKLIF. Here the CDR3 DNA reads TGTGCTCTTGGGGAAAGGGTCCCCTGGGGGTCCCTCGATAAACTCATCTTT.

V usage is TRDV2 and J usage is TRDJ1; D perhaps matches TRDD3 (6 bases). Trimming stripped 1 base from V and 2 bases from J, with 25 bases between. The CDR3 loop spans 19 amino acids. Germline values: CDR1 GEAIGNYY, CDR2 EKD. The DNA of the CDR3 is TGTGCCTGTGACACGGTGAGTGCCCGGGATAGAGTGAGAACCGATAAACTCATCTTT. Its translation: CACDTVSARDRVRTDKLIF.

This clone is classed as large. The same CDR3 arises from other DNA sequences in this sample as well. V is TRDV2 and J is TRDJ1; 11 bases agree with TRDD3. V shed 3 bases and J 10 bases; nucleotides not matched to a gene: 24. Germline loops: CDR1 GEAIGNYY, CDR2 EKD. The CDR3 consists of 19 residues. The CDR3 sequence is CACDSLPSLGDTHIWRLIF. As DNA, the CDR3 is TGTGCCTGTGACTCTTTGCCTTCTTTGGGGGATACGCACATCTGGAGACTCATCTTT.

This clone has just a few counts. The likely explanation is a read error, given a far larger clone one base away. V is TRDV1 and J is TRDJ1, with 12 bases lining up with TRDD3. The trim removed 1 base at V and 3 bases at J, leaving 9 bases unmatched. There are 18 residues in the CDR3. Per germline, CDR1 TSWWSYY and CDR2 QGS. This chain's CDR3 is CALGERRWGIRYPDKLIF. In DNA, the CDR3 is TGTGCTCTTGGGGAACGTCGCTGGGGGATACGGTACCCCGATAAACTCATCTTT.

This clone was seen a handful of times. The chain carries TRDV2 and TRDJ1; possible D gene TRDD3, 6 bases. The CDR3 covers 14 residues. Germline V gene lookup returns CDR1 GEAIGNYY and CDR2 EKD. V lost 3 bases to trimming and J lost 0 bases, with 10 bases between them. The DNA for the CDR3 is TGTGCCTGTGACGTCCTGGGGTACACCGATAAACTCATCTTT. Translated, it gives CACDVLGYTDKLIF.